The sequence of this TCR beta chain was determined in a study of shared clonotypes between healthy human individuals. Study conclusions and caveats: Clonotype sharing among donors was thought likely to change with sequencing depth. A limitation of the genetic and exposure-history diversity represented arose from few donors.

The V and J ends lost 5 bases and 13 bases respectively, with 14 bases between them. The CDR3 loop spans 12 amino acids. The V gene's germline CDR1 is MNHEY and CDR2 SVGAGI. A note on this clone: Its specificity is not known.

Assay execution took place at the deep level. As originally analysed: For the immunoSEQ data, sequences were junction-only without quality scores, so filtering differed. The protocol was immunoSEQ multiplex PCR, while the TCRdb copy is restricted to in-frame clones and leaves out a portion. The V and J calls and clone size were taken over from that table, and D and trimming were inferred from the DNA. Found here are about 2 million clones, roughly 94% of them singletons; the top ten hold around 0.13%. The source of this sequence is a man in his late teens or twenties in good health. The specimen was naive CD4+ T cells sorted from blood. As for subset: CD45RA+ positively selected. V is TRBV6-5 and J is TRBJ2-2; either TRBD1 or TRBD2 may fit D (6 bases each). The CDR3 spells CASSGGRGWLFF. CDR3 bases: TGTGCCAGCAGTGGGGGGCGCGGTTGGCTGTTTTTT.